The source of this TCR beta chain is a study of STAT5B mutations in CD4+ large granular lymphocyte leukemia. Clones were read by immunoSEQ multiplex PCR, and TCRdb kept only the in-frame ones, dropping some. The data contain about 32,000 clones, approximately 80% of them singletons. Healthy controls were blood donor buffy coats. This CDR3 spans 16 amino acids. With 1 base removed from V and 0 bases from J, the gap between germline ends came to 10 bases. Germline CDR1 is SGHTA and CDR2 is FQGNSA. The source material was CD4+ T cells from blood buffy coats. The V call is TRBV7-2, the J call TRBJ1-3; unclear D gene. The receptor was derived from a human donor in good health. The CDR3 DNA follows: TGTGCCAGCAGCTTAGGAGACCCTGTCTCTGGAAACACCATATATTTT. This codes for CASSLGDPVSGNTIYF.